The 20 T cell receptor beta chains listed next were all sequenced from one sample in a study of Ad26.COV2.S vaccination and SARS-CoV-2 variants. Regarding treatment: 15 to 20 received Ad26.COV2.S at low or high dose, single or two shots; roughly five received placebo; per-sample allocation not given. Following the first vaccine or placebo injection, samples were taken on day 63. Profiling relied on immunoSEQ multiplex PCR, and the TCRdb table lists in-frame clones only, not all of them. The table includes about 440,000 clones, 90% detected once. Sequenced here: peripheral blood, sampled in a trial of Ad26.COV2.S vaccine versus placebo. The receptors originated from a person between 18 and 59 years old who received the Ad26.COV2.S COVID-19 vaccine or a placebo.

For this clone: This sample includes further DNA sequences coding for the same CDR3. The CDR3 region has the DNA TGTGCCAGCAGCTATGGGACCTACGAGCAGTACTTC. Amino acids: CASSYGTYEQYF. The V call is TRBV11-2, the J call TRBJ2-7; D uncertain. CDR3 length: 12 residues. Germline assignment: CDR1 SGHAT and CDR2 FQNNGV. Trimming cost V 4 bases and J 2 bases, with 6 bases left between them.

CDR3 nucleotides: TGTGCCAGCAAGGCTAGCGGGAGACAAAGTGAGCAGTTCTTC. Its translation is CASKASGRQSEQFF. V and J are TRBV11-3 and TRBJ2-1; 10 nucleotides match TRBD2. CDR1 SGHNT and CDR2 YENEEA come from the germline V gene. The CDR3 contains 14 residues. The trim removed 7 bases at V and 9 bases at J, leaving 9 bases unmatched. The full variable domain, its missing parts supplied by reference TRBV11-3 and TRBJ2-1, is EAGVVQSPRYKIIEKKQPVAFWCNPISGHNTLYWYLQNLGQGPELLIRYENEEAVDDSQLPKDRFSAERLKGVDSTLKIQPAELGDSAVYLCASKASGRQSEQFFGPGTRLTVL.

The chain employs TRBV29-1 and TRBJ2-2; 12 bases fit TRBD1. The CDR3 has 15 amino acids. The junction had 6 bases not matched to a gene; V was cut back by 0 bases and J by 10 bases. Germline V gives CDR1 SQVTM, CDR2 ANQGSEA. The CDR3 nucleotides read TGCAGCGTTGAAGATCAGGGACAGGGGGCCGAGGAGCTGTTTTTT. As protein: CSVEDQGQGAEELFF.

The rearrangement uses TRBV4-3 and TRBJ1-1; 7 positions match TRBD1. V was pared by 2 bases and J by 10 bases, with 16 bases of the junction left unmatched. The CDR3 is 16 amino acids. Per the germline V gene, CDR1 is LGHNA and CDR2 is YSLEER. The CDR3 DNA follows: TGCGCCAGCAGCCAATTCGTGGGGGCCGCGCAGGGGGGAGCTTTCTTT. It is translated as CASSQFVGAAQGGAFF.

The chain is built from TRBV15 and TRBJ1-4, with D possibly matching TRBD1 (6 bases). V dropped 3 bases and J dropped 11 bases, with 16 bases sitting between them. Germline CDR1 is LNHNV and CDR2 is YYDKDF (reference sequence). The CDR3 runs to 14 residues. CDR3 protein: CATSSPGASGKLFF. Written as DNA, the CDR3 is TGTGCCACCAGCAGCCCAGGGGCCTCAGGGAAACTGTTTTTT.

This sequence joins TRBV19 and TRBJ2-1; D remains unclear. Trimming left V 1 base short and J 3 bases short, with 13 bases between. CDR1 is LNHDA, CDR2 SQIVND, per germline (reference sequence). The CDR3 totals 16 residues. Written as DNA, the CDR3 is TGTGCCAGTAGTATAGCCTCCAGCGCACTCTACAATGAGCAGTTCTTC. Protein product: CASSIASSALYNEQFF.

The chain joins TRBV6-5 to TRBJ2-7; D is possibly TRBD1 (5 bases). The V gene lost 0 bases and the J gene lost 2 bases, with 14 bases spanning the gap. The CDR3 has 16 amino acids. Germline V gene sequence: CDR1 MNHEY, CDR2 SVGAGI. The CDR3 region has the DNA TGTGCCAGCAGTTACTCGACAGACCCTGGGACCTACGAGCAGTACTTC. Its protein product is CASSYSTDPGTYEQYF.

This clone occurred once. The chain recombines TRBV6-5 with TRBJ1-2; D is unresolved. V was shortened by 2 bases and J by 8 bases, with 12 bases between the two germline ends. The CDR3 sequence is 13 residues long. CDR1 is MNHEY, CDR2 SVGAGI, per germline. This CDR3 is CASSYNVDGGYTF. The CDR3 DNA reads TGTGCCAGCAGTTACAATGTTGATGGGGGCTACACCTTC.

This clone appeared a single time. The gene calls are TRBV5-6 and TRBJ2-3; no reliable D call. From germline, CDR1 is SGHDT and CDR2 YYEEEE. The CDR3 sequence is 14 residues long. With 5 bases removed from V and 10 bases from J, the gap between germline ends came to 20 bases. CDR3 coding DNA: TGTGCCAGCAGAAGGGATTCCTTGGGCTTTGCGCAGTATTTT. Its translation: CASRRDSLGFAQYF.

This chain joins TRBV9 and TRBJ2-1, with a weak D call TRBD2 (5 bases). The CDR3 has 11 residues. Germline lookup yields CDR1 SGDLS and CDR2 YYNGEE. V was shortened by 3 bases and J by 8 bases, with 6 bases between the two germline ends. The CDR3 DNA reads as TGTGCCAGCAGCGACGGGGATGAGCAGTTCTTC. Translated: CASSDGDEQFF. Full variable domain (missing parts from reference TRBV9 and TRBJ2-1): DSGVTQTPKHLITATGQRVTLRCSPRSGDLSVYWYQQSLDQGLQFLIQYYNGEERAKGNILERFSAQQFPDLHSELNLSSLELGDSALYFCASSDGDEQFFGPGTRLTVL.

The genes are TRBV28 and TRBJ2-7; unclear D gene. This CDR3 region has 15 residues. Trimming removed 9 bases at V and 2 bases at J, with 20 bases between. Germline CDR1 and CDR2: MDHEN and SYDVKM. This CDR3 reads CASTFGSRVTYEQYF. The CDR3 DNA reads TGTGCCAGTACGTTCGGCAGCCGAGTTACCTACGAGCAGTACTTC.

This clone has a single count. The genes are TRBV7-2 and TRBJ2-7; 12 bases are a match to TRBD2. This CDR3 region has 16 residues. The germline V gene has CDR1 SGHTA and CDR2 FQGNSA. After removal of 1 base from V and 4 bases from J, the junction contained 5 bases not matched to a gene. The CDR3 here is CASSLVTSGSRYEQYF. In nucleotides, the CDR3 is TGTGCCAGCAGCTTAGTGACTAGCGGGAGTCGGTACGAGCAGTACTTC.

The rearrangement links TRBV21-1 to TRBJ1-3. TRBV21-1 represents a pseudogene. This CDR3 is 16 amino acids long. CDR3 region: CASSKARGGPGNTIYF. CDR3 sequence (DNA): TGTGCCAGCAGCAAAGCGCGGGGGGGACCTGGAAACACCATATATTTT.

This clone has a handful of counts. The J gene is TRBJ1-1, the V gene TRBV3-1 (or the pseudogene TRBV3-2); 8 nucleotides align to TRBD1. The V segment lost 4 bases and the J segment 4 bases; nucleotides outside the gene matches: 8. Germline values: CDR1 LGHDT, CDR2 YNNKEL (reference sequence). The CDR3 has 15 residues. The CDR3 sequence is CASSPQGARGTEAFF. The CDR3, as DNA: TGTGCCAGCAGCCCCCAGGGGGCGCGGGGCACTGAAGCTTTCTTT.

The chain links TRBV30 to TRBJ2-4; D gene ambiguous. V dropped 4 bases and J dropped 7 bases, with 11 bases sitting between them. Germline values: CDR1 GTSNPN, CDR2 SVGIG (reference sequence). CDR3 size: 12 residues. DNA of the CDR3: TGTGCCTGGAAAAAGATGGGGAACATTCAGTACTTC. It is translated as CAWKKMGNIQYF.

The chain joins TRBV13 to TRBJ2-1; D is ambiguous. Trimming took 8 bases from V and 0 from J, leaving 14 bases between them. The germline CDR1 and CDR2 sequences are PRHDT and FYEKMQ (reference sequence). The CDR3 extends over 15 amino acids. This CDR3 is CASSRTKISYNEQFF. For the CDR3, the DNA is TGTGCCAGCTCCAGAACTAAAATCTCCTACAATGAGCAGTTCTTC.

V is TRBV7-7 and J is TRBJ2-2, with 12 nucleotides matching TRBD1. Germline-derived CDR1 and CDR2 are SSHAT and FNYEAQ (reference sequence). Trimming at V came to 5 bases and at J to 7 bases, leaving 5 bases not matched to a gene. This CDR3 is 15 amino acids long. For the CDR3, the DNA is TGTGCCAGCAGCATGGGACAGGGGGCCGTCGGGGAGCTGTTTTTT. Translating it yields CASSMGQGAVGELFF.

This chain connects TRBV6-5 to TRBJ2-5; possibly TRBD2 for D (5 bases). The CDR3 sequence is 12 residues long. With 5 bases removed from V and 7 bases from J, the gap between germline ends came to 11 bases. Germline V gene data show CDR1 as MNHEY and CDR2 as SVGAGI. This chain's CDR3 is CASSPWGVTQYF. CDR3 in DNA: TGTGCCAGCAGTCCCTGGGGAGTGACCCAGTACTTC.

The chain has TRBV18 and TRBJ2-3; TRBD2 aligns across 7 bases. The CDR3 totals 17 residues. From germline, CDR1 is KGHSH and CDR2 LQKENI. The trim removed 4 bases at V and 3 bases at J, leaving 13 bases unmatched. CDR3 residues: CASSLSSPGGGTDTQYF. The CDR3 DNA sequence: TGTGCCAGCTCACTATCATCCCCGGGGGGAGGAACAGATACGCAGTATTTT.

This clone was counted a single time. This chain links TRBV30 with TRBJ1-5; 12 bases are a match to TRBD1. Unmatched junction bases numbered 6, after V lost 3 bases and J lost 9 bases. This CDR3 spans 14 amino acids. Germline CDR1 is GTSNPN and CDR2 is SVGIG (reference sequence). CDR3 residues: CAWSSGQGAAPQHF. DNA of the CDR3: TGTGCCTGGAGCTCGGGACAGGGGGCGGCGCCCCAGCATTTT.